This paragraph reports one T cell receptor (beta chain). This specimen comes from a study of T cell responses to AZD1222 COVID-19 vaccine. V shed 6 bases and J 0 bases; nucleotides not matched to a gene: 5. CDR1 is WSHSY, CDR2 SAAADI, per germline. This CDR3 has 15 amino acids. Repertoires were generated with immunoSEQ multiplex PCR, while TCRdb's copy carries only in-frame clones and drops some. The sample lists around 140,000 clones; less than 95% were seen once. This receptor was obtained from an adult who received the MenACWY meningococcal vaccine as a control. The chain is built from TRBV10-2 and TRBJ2-4; 7 bases align to TRBD2. The specimen was peripheral blood, collected 28 days after the second dose of the MenACWY control vaccine. CDR3 amino acids: CASSPSGTAKNIQYF. CDR3 DNA: TGCGCCAGCAGCCCAAGCGGGACAGCCAAAAACATTCAGTACTTC.